This T cell receptor beta chain was identified in a study of blood T cell repertoires in COVID-19. Study background: Some COVID-19 samples were acute and others convalescent; all came from the United States, Italy and Spain. The cDNA or gDNA used as material had been derived from T cells, B-cell-depleted T cells, or PBMCs.

TCRdb keeps only in-frame clones here, not all; method: immunoSEQ multiplex PCR. The profile covers roughly 340,000 clones, with about 90% appearing a single time and around 6.6% taken by the ten largest. The germline V gene encodes CDR1 SGHTA and CDR2 FQGNSA. The CDR3 consists of 13 residues. Trimming stripped 2 bases from V and 6 bases from J, with 10 bases between. The source is a woman in her seventies with COVID-19, enrolled during active disease. The chain employs TRBV7-2 and TRBJ1-1; no definite D call. Sequenced input: peripheral blood. CDR3 sequence: CASSLNFRAEAFF. The DNA for the CDR3 is TGTGCCAGCAGCTTAAATTTTCGTGCTGAAGCTTTCTTT.